The entry below describes one T cell receptor beta chain. Its antigen target is currently unknown. Qualities for individual bases were not recorded, and no much larger clone is one base off. The immunoSEQ Assay, a bias-controlled multiplex PCR, was used to amplify TCRbeta CDR3 regions from genomic DNA. In the authors' own workflow: Nucleated cell counts per sample were estimated from amplification of reference gene primers within the assay. To quantify the absolute abundance of each unique TCRbeta CDR3 rearrangement, sequence reads were collapsed and filtered. For each sample, productive Simpson clonality was calculated by taking the square root of Simpson's diversity index across productive rearrangements. The table was pulled from immuneACCESS by TCRdb, which kept in-frame rearrangements only. Such tables lose some clones; where checked, under half of the loss comes from unresolved V genes, and the rest has no known cause. That table supplies the V and J calls and clone size; D and trimming were determined from the DNA. The sample table shows about 230,000 clones, and 75% to 85% are seen once. Jointly, the top ten make up approximately 5.1% of the sample.

This specimen comes from a study of blood T cell repertoires in COVID-19 (dated by TCRdb to between 2020 and 2021). For the study in its entirety: Samples from collaborators originated in the United States, Italy and Spain and spanned both the acute and convalescent phases of COVID-19. The prospective study material was composed of cDNA or gDNA derived from T cells, B-cell-depleted T cells, or PBMCs. Subjects who had been exposed to COVID-19, were actively infected with it, or had recovered from it provided the deeply sampled blood TCRbeta repertoires that made up the dataset. A freely available public database, intended as a resource for researchers studying the immune response to SARS-CoV-2, is where the repertoires were released. Samples were obtained from the ongoing ImmuneRACE study (first 160 participants) and from approximately 1,200 subjects provided by 6 global collaborators. A de-identified subject ID, COVID-19 status, age in years and sex were almost always included in the sample metadata. Where available, HLA class I and class II types were taken from metadata supplied by the sample provider and were not determined by assay-based typing.

General study outcomes and caveats: How much clinical and demographic metadata was included differed by source and by participant, and the metadata was provided uncurated.

There are 14 amino acids in the CDR3, from cysteine to phenylalanine inclusive. The CDR3 DNA has 42 bases and is translated from base 1. The V and J ends are trimmed by 0 bases and 4 bases, leaving 10 bases between them. From the germline V gene (reference sequence), CDR1 is SGHNT and CDR2 is YYREEE. One collaborating source in Seattle enrolled patients while the patients were actively infected and followed the patients over time throughout the course of disease. Whole blood was collected in K2EDTA tubes by collaborating institutions according to the institutions' own protocols. For TCRbeta analysis, collaborator samples were shipped as frozen whole blood, as isolated PBMCs, or as DNA extracted from either sample type.

Sequenced sample: peripheral blood. The sequence derives from a man aged 50 to 60 with COVID-19, enrolled during active disease. The rearrangement combines TRBV5-4 with TRBJ1-1, with no reliable assignment of the D segment. The nucleotide sequence reads as follows: TGTGCCAGCAGCTTGGAGACTGCGGGCACTGAAGCTTTCTTT. This translates into CASSLETAGTEAFF.